This T cell receptor (beta chain) is from a study of blood T cell repertoires in COVID-19. Study summary: Sites in the United States, Italy and Spain provided acute and convalescent COVID-19 samples. PBMCs, B-cell-depleted T cells, or T cells were the source of the cDNA or gDNA that made up the material.

Unmatched junction bases numbered 6, after V lost 5 bases and J lost 2 bases. This CDR3 has 16 amino acids. The germline gives CDR1 MDHEN, CDR2 SYDVKM. Cohort assignment relied on participant-reported clinical history. The authors' processing: Amplified reference gene primers provided the basis for estimating nucleated cell counts. TCRdb's table, derived via immunoSEQ multiplex PCR, lists solely in-frame clones and lacks some. Clonal size and the V and J genes are those of that table, whereas D and trimming came from the DNA. The table lists hundreds of thousands of clones, 85% to 90% of them singletons.

The TCR was taken from a woman aged 45-65 years who had recovered from COVID-19. The sequenced sample was PBMCs or T cells enriched from blood (not recorded which). V usage is TRBV28 and J usage is TRBJ1-2, with 12 bases aligning to TRBD1. CDR3 in DNA: TGTGCCAGCAGTCAACGGGGACAGGGGGCGAACTATGGCTACACCTTC. It translates to CASSQRGQGANYGYTF.